One T cell receptor (beta chain) is described in this entry. This sample is part of a study of blood T cell repertoires in COVID-19. Study-wide context: From the United States, Italy and Spain came samples of acute and convalescent COVID-19. T cells, B-cell-depleted T cells, or PBMCs provided the cDNA or gDNA that served as material.

Study processing details: Estimation of nucleated cell counts relied on the amplification of reference gene primers. TCRdb's table, derived via immunoSEQ multiplex PCR, lists solely in-frame clones and lacks some. V, J and clone size are taken as reported in that table, and D and trimming were inferred from the DNA itself. The repertoire includes 200,000 to 300,000 clones, around 84% of them detected once, and 2% to 2.5% sits in the top ten. The CDR3 totals 16 residues. V lost 1 base, J lost 6 bases, and 6 bases stayed unmatched. Germline values: CDR1 SGHRS, CDR2 YFSETQ. The sequence was obtained from a man aged 35 to 55 who had recovered from COVID-19. The chain carries TRBV5-1 and TRBJ2-1; 11 bases match TRBD1. Sequenced input: peripheral blood. The CDR3 sequence is CASSLLWTGGRNEQFF. CDR3 bases: TGCGCCAGCAGCTTGCTTTGGACAGGGGGCCGCAATGAGCAGTTCTTC.